These T cell receptor beta chains were read from a single sample in a study of metastatic and nonmetastatic thyroid tumors. From the PCR reads, TCRdb re-called clones with MiXCR. The sample includes about 92,000 clones, 14% to 15% of them seen just once. The sequenced material came from blood. Receptors were obtained from a female donor with papillary thyroid cancer or a benign thyroid nodule (not recorded which). Some clones in this sample may be carry-over from other donors' samples. Both conserved end residues are part of each CDR3. D genes are given only for firm matches. Some rows mark clone size as missing; the rest say once, few, many or name a class of expanded clone.

many	TRBD1	TRBV4-1	TRBJ2-7	CASSQVTGAYQYEQYF	TGCGCCAGCAGCCAAGTGACAGGGGCTTACCAATACGAGCAGTACTTC
once	NA	TRBV11-2	TRBJ1-1	CVSSLNNYTEAFF	TGTGTCAGCAGCTTAAACAACTACACTGAAGCTTTCTTT
many	NA	TRBV6-1	TRBJ2-3	CASKRELGTDTQYF	TGTGCCAGCAAGAGGGAACTCGGCACAGATACGCAGTATTTT
many	NA	TRBV19	TRBJ2-7	CASSISGGGQDEQYF	TGTGCCAGTAGTATTTCAGGGGGAGGGCAGGACGAGCAGTACTTC
many	NA	TRBV20-1	TRBJ1-3	CSARDPREGNTIYF	TGCAGTGCTAGAGATCCCAGGGAAGGAAACACCATATATTTT
few	NA	TRBV5-6	TRBJ1-1	CASNRGGVRYTEAFF	TGTGCCAGCAACCGAGGTGGGGTACGGTACACTGAAGCTTTCTTT
many	NA	TRBV5-1	TRBJ2-7	CASSLEGQDAWDEQYF	TGCGCCAGCAGCTTGGAGGGCCAGGATGCCTGGGACGAGCAGTACTTC
few	TRBD1	TRBV4-1	TRBJ2-7	CASSQDQHTGGDYYEQYF	TGCGCCAGCAGCCAAGATCAGCACACAGGGGGCGATTACTACGAGCAGTACTTC
many	NA	TRBV28	TRBJ2-1	CASSPGGNEQFF	TGTGCCAGCAGTCCAGGGGGGAATGAGCAGTTCTTC
few	NA	TRBV6-1	TRBJ2-7	CASSPAGTSYEQYF	TGTGCCAGCTCCCCAGCCGGCACTTCTTACGAGCAGTACTTC
many	TRBD2	TRBV28	TRBJ2-1	CASSLLSGGINEQFF	TGTGCCAGCAGTTTGCTTAGCGGGGGGATCAATGAGCAGTTCTTC
many	TRBD2	TRBV20-1	TRBJ2-3	CSAPGYLAGNTDTQYF	TGCAGTGCGCCCGGCTACCTAGCGGGGAACACAGATACGCAGTATTTT
many	TRBD1	TRBV10-1	TRBJ2-5	CASSATGGVVTQYF	TGCGCCAGCAGTGCGACAGGGGGGGTGGTGACCCAGTACTTC
many	NA	TRBV7-3	TRBJ2-6	CASSLFVAVRANVLTF	TGTGCCAGCAGCTTATTTGTCGCTGTTAGGGCCAACGTCCTGACTTTC
many	TRBD1	TRBV12-3/TRBV12-4	TRBJ1-3	CASSPRGQRNTIYF	TGTGCCAGCAGCCCGCGGGGACAGCGAAACACCATATATTTT
many	TRBD1	TRBV4-1	TRBJ2-7	CASSQALLVIRDSHYEQYF	TGCGCCAGCAGCCAAGCATTGCTTGTGATTCGGGACAGCCACTACGAGCAGTACTTC
few	TRBD2	TRBV30	TRBJ2-1	CAWNHLGASGDNEQFF	TGTGCCTGGAATCACCTTGGGGCTAGCGGTGACAATGAGCAGTTCTTC
many	NA	TRBV6-1	TRBJ1-1	CASSESDRRVLNTEAFF	TGTGCCAGCAGTGAAAGCGACCGTCGTGTCTTGAACACTGAAGCTTTCTTT
once	NA	TRBV11-3	TRBJ1-1	CASSLSGDLNTEAFF	TGTGCCAGCAGCTTAAGCGGGGATTTGAACACTGAAGCTTTCTTT
few	TRBD1	TRBV6-6	TRBJ1-5	CASSYSGTGDQPQHF	TGTGCCAGCAGTTACTCTGGGACAGGTGATCAGCCCCAGCATTTT
many	NA	TRBV20-1	TRBJ2-3	CSAKGGVTQYF	TGCAGTGCCAAGGGGGGGGTTACGCAGTATTTT
many	NA	TRBV19	TRBJ1-2	CASSIDSSYGYTF	TGTGCCAGTAGTATAGACAGCTCCTATGGCTACACCTTC
many	NA	TRBV6-1	TRBJ1-3	CASSVSRGPGNTIYF	TGTGCCAGCAGCGTAAGCAGGGGCCCTGGAAACACCATATATTTT
many	TRBD2	TRBV11-2	TRBJ2-3	CASSSWTSGGDRDTQYF	TGTGCCAGCAGCTCCTGGACTAGCGGGGGGGATAGAGATACGCAGTATTTT
NA	NA	TRBV3-1	TRBJ2-5	CASSQAGWVQETQYF	TGTGCCAGCAGCCAAGCGGGTTGGGTTCAAGAGACCCAGTACTTC
NA	NA	TRBV12-3/TRBV12-4	TRBJ1-2	CASILSGGNYGYTF	TGTGCCAGCATCCTGTCGGGAGGCAACTATGGCTACACCTTC
many	TRBD1	TRBV12-3/TRBV12-4	TRBJ2-3	CASSSGQPSFSTDTQYF	TGTGCCAGCAGTTCGGGACAGCCCAGCTTCTCCACAGATACGCAGTATTTT
many	NA	TRBV6-1	TRBJ2-3	CASSEIDTQYF	TGTGCCAGCAGTGAAATAGATACGCAGTATTTT
few	NA	TRBV14	TRBJ1-6	CASSQVLVGSSDSPLHF	TGTGCCAGCAGCCAAGTTCTTGTGGGATCTTCTGATTCACCCCTCCACTTT
many	NA	TRBV28	TRBJ1-6	CASSRDLALYSPLHF	TGTGCCAGCAGTCGGGATCTCGCATTGTATTCACCCCTCCACTTT
many	TRBD1	TRBV12-3/TRBV12-4	TRBJ2-1	CASSSTGQVCF	TGTGCCAGCAGTTCCACGGGACAGGTCTGCTTC
NA	NA	TRBV9	TRBJ2-2	CASSVDVGELFF	TGTGCCAGCAGCGTAGATGTAGGGGAGCTGTTTTTT
NA	TRBD1	TRBV6-2/TRBV6-3	TRBJ2-7	CASSYRPPDRVLGHNEQYF	TGTGCCAGCAGTTACCGCCCACCGGACAGGGTTCTTGGTCACAACGAGCAGTACTTC
NA	TRBD1	TRBV20-1	TRBJ1-1	CSAIPGQGWNTEAFF	TGCAGTGCTATTCCGGGACAGGGTTGGAACACTGAAGCTTTCTTT
many	NA	TRBV7-3	TRBJ1-1	CASSLGSGMNTEAFF	TGTGCCAGCAGCTTAGGGTCAGGGATGAACACTGAAGCTTTCTTT
many	NA	TRBV3-1	TRBJ2-3	CASSQVTGRASSTDTQYF	TGTGCCAGCAGCCAAGTAACTGGGCGGGCGTCTAGCACAGATACGCAGTATTTT
many	NA	TRBV7-9	TRBJ1-6	CASSLVGSHSPLHF	TGTGCCAGCAGCTTAGTTGGCAGTCATTCACCCCTCCACTTT
many	NA	TRBV20-1	TRBJ1-4	CSARPTSTNEKLFF	TGCAGTGCTAGACCCACTTCAACTAATGAAAAACTGTTTTTT
NA	TRBD2	TRBV6-1	TRBJ2-7	CASRCRGGRRQQYF	TGTGCCAGCAGGTGTCGGGGGGGCCGAAGGCAGCAGTACTTC
many	TRBD1	TRBV6-2/TRBV6-3	TRBJ2-7	CASTRGDRRRFFYEQYF	TGTGCCAGCACGAGAGGGGACAGGAGAAGGTTTTTCTACGAGCAGTACTTC
many	NA	TRBV10-2	TRBJ1-5	CASVGGFNQPQHF	TGCGCCAGCGTCGGGGGGTTCAATCAGCCCCAGCATTTT
many	TRBD1	TRBV30	TRBJ1-1	CAWSPGQAPVRAFF	TGTGCCTGGAGCCCCGGACAGGCCCCCGTCCGAGCTTTCTTT
NA	NA	TRBV7-8	TRBJ1-3	CASSYRGRGNTIYF	TGTGCCAGCAGCTACCGGGGCCGTGGAAACACCATATATTTT
NA	NA	TRBV19	TRBJ2-3	CASSTPGFTDTQYF	TGTGCCAGTAGTACCCCAGGTTTCACAGATACGCAGTATTTT
many	NA	TRBV30	TRBJ1-1	CAWSVGFPYTEAFF	TGTGCCTGGAGTGTAGGATTCCCGTATACTGAAGCTTTCTTT
NA	TRBD1	TRBV20-1	TRBJ2-5	CSARGQTGSEETQYF	TGCAGTGCTAGAGGGCAGACAGGGTCTGAAGAGACCCAGTACTTC
many	TRBD1	TRBV20-1	TRBJ1-4	CSADSGTGDEKLFF	TGCAGTGCTGATTCCGGGACAGGGGATGAAAAACTGTTTTTT
many	TRBD1	TRBV12-3/TRBV12-4	TRBJ1-6	CASSSGTGNSPLHF	TGTGCCAGCAGTTCCGGGACAGGGAATTCACCCCTCCACTTT
many	TRBD2	TRBV7-3	TRBJ2-7	CASSPTSGGYEQYF	TGTGCCAGCAGCCCAACTAGCGGGGGCTACGAGCAGTACTTC
NA	TRBD1	TRBV20-1	TRBJ2-1	CSAVMLQGAYNEQFF	TGCAGTGCTGTAATGCTACAGGGGGCCTACAATGAGCAGTTCTTC
many	NA	TRBV12-3/TRBV12-4	TRBJ2-5	CASSQDSYSKTQYF	TGTGCCAGCAGTCAGGACAGTTACTCGAAGACCCAGTACTTC
many	NA	TRBV11-2	TRBJ1-4	CASSLVPPGRGEKLFF	TGTGCCAGCAGCTTAGTGCCGCCCGGCAGGGGTGAAAAACTGTTTTTT
many	TRBD1	TRBV6-2/TRBV6-3	TRBJ1-2	CASGAGGGYTF	TGTGCCAGCGGGGCAGGGGGCGGCTACACCTTC
many	NA	TRBV7-8	TRBJ2-7	CASSLSASAGSYEQYF	TGTGCCAGCAGCTTATCCGCTAGCGCGGGATCCTACGAGCAGTACTTC
many	NA	TRBV7-8	TRBJ2-4	CASSLGGGHGGSDKNIQYF	TGTGCCAGCAGCTTAGGAGGGGGTCACGGGGGCTCGGACAAAAACATTCAGTACTTC
many	NA	TRBV3-1	TRBJ1-1	CASSQVAENTEAFF	TGTGCCAGCAGCCAAGTGGCTGAGAACACTGAAGCTTTCTTT
once	NA	TRBV11-2	TRBJ2-7	CASSRTPGTSYEQYF	TGTGCCAGCAGCCGGACGCCAGGAACATCCTACGAGCAGTACTTC
many	NA	TRBV7-9	TRBJ1-5	CASSFEGKEQPQHF	TGTGCCAGCAGCTTTGAAGGGAAAGAACAGCCCCAGCATTTT